A single sample is the source of the 24 T cell receptor beta chains below, sequenced in a study of T cells after yellow fever vaccination. TCRdb itself ran the 5' RACE reads through MiXCR, one entry per CDR3 protein. The sample records 600,000 to 750,000 distinct CDR3 sequences, roughly an eighth being singletons. The sequenced sample was PBMCs, obtained on the day of the yellow fever booster vaccination. All receptors come from a man aged 30-40 years who received the YFV17D yellow fever vaccine.

This clonotype was picked up a small number of times. The gene calls are TRBV29-1 and TRBJ2-3; no clear D gene. The V end lost 8 bases, the J end lost 1 base, and 10 bases lay between the germline ends. Per the germline V gene, CDR1 is SQVTM and CDR2 is ANQGSEA. This CDR3 has 12 amino acids. CDR3: CSLETGTDTQYF. The CDR3 DNA follows: TGCAGCTTGGAGACTGGCACAGATACGCAGTATTTT.

The sample holds a few counts of this clonotype. The chain combines TRBV5-1 with TRBJ2-1, with TRBD2 matching 11 bases. Germline V CDR1 and CDR2: SGHRS, YFSETQ. V gave up 0 bases and J gave up 10 bases; unmatched junction bases: 6. The CDR3 loop spans 15 amino acids. Here the CDR3 reads CASSLESSGRWEQFF. The CDR3 DNA is TGCGCCAGCAGCTTGGAGTCTAGCGGGAGGTGGGAGCAGTTCTTC.

This clonotype was detected a few times. An end of the junction does not agree with germline; a read error may underlie this. The chain has TRBV28 and TRBJ2-3; 7 bases agree with TRBD1. This CDR3 has 13 amino acids. CDR1 MDHEN and CDR2 SYDVKM come from the germline V gene. The CDR3 here is CASRDSSTDTQYF. The CDR3 DNA is TGCGCCAGCAGGGACAGCAGCACAGATACGCAGTATTTT.

The genes are TRBV29-1 and TRBJ2-7; maybe TRBD2 (6 bases). This CDR3 contains 15 residues. Trimming stripped 3 bases from V and 2 bases from J, with 17 bases between. The germline V gene has CDR1 SQVTM and CDR2 ANQGSEA. The CDR3 coding sequence is TGCAGCGTTGATTCTTCTGGGGGGTCTGCCTACGAGCAGTACTTC. It is translated as CSVDSSGGSAYEQYF.

This clonotype was counted at least ten times. The chain recombines TRBV10-3 with TRBJ2-3, with D perhaps TRBD2 (5 bases). This CDR3 has 16 amino acids. V gave up 0 bases and J gave up 0 bases, with 10 bases separating them. Germline CDR1 reads ENHRY; CDR2 reads SYGVKD. CDR3 region: CAISESFWESTDTQYF. In nucleotides, the CDR3 is TGTGCCATCAGTGAGTCGTTCTGGGAGAGCACAGATACGCAGTATTTT.

This clonotype was counted between two and nine times. The chain is built from TRBV11-2 and TRBJ2-1; 12 bases line up with TRBD2. CDR1 and CDR2 from the germline V gene are SGHAT and FQNNGV. V lost 7 bases, J lost 7 bases, and 20 bases stayed unmatched. The CDR3 runs to 19 residues. The CDR3 coding sequence is TGTGCCAGCACCTCCCAAGGGATTTGGACTAGCGGGGCGGAGAATGAGCAGTTCTTC. Translated: CASTSQGIWTSGAENEQFF.

In its sample, this clonotype was seen a few times. The chain uses TRBV10-3 and TRBJ2-7; TRBD2 is a possible D gene (6 bases). The CDR3 length is 14 residues. V shed 6 bases and J shed 2 bases, with 14 bases lying between them. CDR1 is ENHRY and CDR2 is SYGVKD in the germline V gene. CDR3 in DNA: TGTGCCATCAGCGCCAGGACTACCGCCTACGAGCAGTACTTC. Its protein is CAISARTTAYEQYF.

This chain links TRBV6-2 or TRBV6-3 with TRBJ2-3, with 7 nucleotides matching TRBD2. This CDR3 comprises 15 residues. The germline V gene has CDR1 MNHEY and CDR2 SVGEGT. V lost 0 bases, J lost 4 bases, and 4 bases stayed unmatched. The DNA for the CDR3 is TGTGCCAGCAGTTACTCGAGCGGGAACCCAGATACGCAGTATTTT. This gives the protein CASSYSSGNPDTQYF.

CDR3 nucleotides: TGTGCCAGCAGCAACCCCGGACAGGACGCCTACAATGAGCAGTTCTTC. It codes for CASSNPGQDAYNEQFF. The chain links TRBV5-5 to TRBJ2-1; 7 nucleotides match TRBD1. With 4 bases clipped from V and 2 bases from J, the junction kept 9 bases outside the gene matches. The CDR3 length is 16 residues. Germline V gene data show CDR1 as SGHKS and CDR2 as YYEKEE (reference sequence).

This clonotype was seen repeatedly, ten times or more. J is TRBJ2-1 and V is TRBV7-8; 8 bases are a match to TRBD2. V was clipped by 4 bases and J by 8 bases; unmatched bases: 7. Germline V gene data show CDR1 as SGHVS and CDR2 as FQNEAQ. The CDR3 sequence is 14 residues long. CDR3 region: CASSSRGLVYEQFF. The DNA of the CDR3 is TGTGCCAGCAGCTCCCGGGGACTAGTATATGAGCAGTTCTTC.

This clonotype occurred a few times. The chain has TRBV2 and TRBJ2-1; possibly TRBD2 for D (7 bases). The CDR3 runs 15 residues. Between the trimmed V and J ends, which lost 6 bases and 5 bases, there was a span of 17 bases. Germline loops: CDR1 SNHLY, CDR2 FYNNEI. CDR3 in amino acids: CASSSNREGHNEQFF. The DNA for the CDR3 is TGTGCCAGCAGCTCCAACAGGGAGGGGCACAATGAGCAGTTCTTC.

This clonotype turned up a few times. V usage is TRBV4-3 and J usage is TRBJ2-1; D may be TRBD1 or TRBD2 (6 bases each). The CDR3 is 16 residues long. V lost 1 base, J lost 8 bases, and 18 bases lay in between. The V gene's germline CDR1 is LGHNA and CDR2 YSLEER. The CDR3: CASSQVWSGAGYEQFF. Written as DNA, the CDR3 is TGCGCCAGCAGCCAAGTATGGTCGGGGGCTGGCTATGAGCAGTTCTTC.

This rearrangement joins TRBV6-2 or TRBV6-3 to TRBJ2-1; tentatively, D is TRBD2 (5 bases). The CDR3 has 12 amino acids. Germline V CDR1 and CDR2: MNHEY, SVGEGT. V shed 6 bases and J shed 13 bases, with 16 bases lying between them. The CDR3 DNA reads as TGTGCCAGCAGCCCCATGGTGCGGGCACAGTTCTTC. Translating gives CASSPMVRAQFF.

Only a few counts were recorded for this clonotype. Sequence at one end of the junction differs from germline and may be a read error. This chain uses TRBV7-9 with TRBJ1-2; maybe TRBD1 (6 bases). Germline V gene sequence: CDR1 SEHNR, CDR2 FQNEAQ (reference sequence). This CDR3 contains 12 residues. CDR3 coding DNA: TGTGCCAGCAGTTTAGGGGGAGGCGGCTACACCTTC. This gives the protein CASSLGGGGYTF.

This clonotype came up a few times. This sequence joins TRBV29-1 and TRBJ2-1; D is uncertain. The V gene lost 1 base and the J gene lost 7 bases, with 11 bases spanning the gap. From germline, CDR1 is SQVTM and CDR2 ANQGSEA. The CDR3 consists of 13 residues. Here the CDR3 reads CSVEGPNTNEQFF. The CDR3 coding sequence is TGCAGCGTTGAAGGCCCTAACACGAATGAGCAGTTCTTC.

This rearrangement joins TRBV12-3 or TRBV12-4 to TRBJ2-1, with D perhaps given as TRBD1 or TRBD2 (5 bases each). The CDR3 has 15 residues. V lost 5 bases and J 5 bases, leaving 16 bases between the germline ends. CDR3 DNA: TGTGCCAGCAGTACCCTCGGGGCAAAAAACAATGAGCAGTTCTTC. Residues: CASSTLGAKNNEQFF.

This clonotype has only a few counts. This chain joins TRBV12-3 or TRBV12-4 and TRBJ2-7; D may be TRBD2 (6 bases). CDR3 length: 15 amino acids. V was shortened by 6 bases and J by 5 bases, with 20 bases between the two germline ends. The CDR3 bases are TGTGCCAGCAGGCCTGGCGGGGTTCGCGGCGACGAGCAGTACTTC. This sequence encodes CASRPGGVRGDEQYF.

This clonotype was seen more than once but under ten times. This chain connects TRBV7-2 to TRBJ2-7, with D perhaps matching TRBD2 (6 bases). The ends were cut back, 5 bases at V and 0 bases at J, with 14 bases in the middle. Germline values: CDR1 SGHTA, CDR2 FQGNSA. The CDR3 is 15 residues long. The CDR3 loop reads CASSSTSYGSYEQYF. In DNA form, the CDR3 reads TGTGCCAGCAGCAGTACTAGCTACGGCTCCTACGAGCAGTACTTC.

The rearrangement joins TRBV7-9 to TRBJ2-3, with a tentative D call TRBD2 (7 bases). The germline V gene encodes CDR1 SEHNR and CDR2 FQNEAQ (reference sequence). The CDR3 length is 14 residues. Trimming left V 7 bases short and J 4 bases short, with 15 bases between. In nucleotides, the CDR3 is TGTGCCAGCACCCCAGCGCGGGGGCCAGATACGCAGTATTTT. Its translation: CASTPARGPDTQYF.

This clonotype was picked up a small number of times. The chain couples TRBV28 to TRBJ2-7; maybe TRBD1 (5 bases). The germline V and J ends were trimmed by 2 bases and 7 bases, with 12 bases remaining between them. The CDR3 spans 13 residues. Germline V gene data show CDR1 as MDHEN and CDR2 as SYDVKM. The CDR3 nucleotides are TGTGCCAGCAGTTTACATGCAGGGCCTGAGCAGTACTTC. Residues: CASSLHAGPEQYF.

This clonotype has a count of ten or more. This chain joins TRBV30 and TRBJ2-5; TRBD2 might be the D (5 bases). This CDR3 comprises 12 residues. V shed 0 bases and J shed 10 bases, with 12 bases lying between them. Germline-derived CDR1 and CDR2 are GTSNPN and SVGIG (reference sequence). As DNA, the CDR3 is TGTGCCTGGAGTGTACAATCGGGGATCCAGTACTTC. Its translation is CAWSVQSGIQYF.

This chain connects TRBV20-1 to TRBJ2-7, with D perhaps matching TRBD1 or TRBD2 (5 bases each). This CDR3 is built from 14 residues. CDR1 is DFQATT, CDR2 SNEGSKA, per germline (reference sequence). Deletions cut 5 bases from V and 0 bases from J, with 14 bases between. The CDR3 sequence is CSASGTDFSYEQYF. CDR3 DNA: TGCAGTGCTTCCGGGACGGACTTCTCCTACGAGCAGTACTTC.

This clonotype has a handful of counts. The chain carries TRBV14 and TRBJ2-3, with a weak D call TRBD2 (6 bases). CDR1 SGHDN and CDR2 FVKESK come from the germline V gene. The V end was cut by 0 bases, the J end by 0 bases, with 10 bases between. CDR3 length: 16 residues. The chain's CDR3 is CASSQELAPSTDTQYF. CDR3 in DNA: TGTGCCAGCAGCCAAGAACTAGCCCCAAGCACAGATACGCAGTATTTT. The full variable domain, completed using reference TRBV14 and TRBJ2-3, is EAGVTQFPSHSVIEKGQTVTLRCDPISGHDNLYWYRRVMGKEIKFLLHFVKESKQDESGMPNNRFLAERTGGTYSTLKVQPAELEDSGVYFCASSQELAPSTDTQYFGPGTRLTVL.

This chain joins TRBV10-3 and TRBJ2-7, with TRBD2 as a possible D gene (6 bases). Trimming took off 10 bases at V and 4 bases at J, with 20 bases between the two ends. CDR3 size: 14 residues. Germline CDR1 is ENHRY and CDR2 is SYGVKD. In DNA form, the CDR3 reads TGTGCCACCAGCCATCCTGGCCGGGGGTACGAGCAGTACTTC. Translated: CATSHPGRGYEQYF.